This entry features one TCR beta chain sequence. Its antigen is as yet unknown. The data derive from a study of CXCR3-negative and CXCR3-positive naive CD8 T cells. Findings and limits, study-wide: Naive subsets were similarly diverse, while memory CD8+ repertoires were much less diverse. CXCR3-positive naive cells had TRB CDR3s that were more hydrophobic than CXCR3-negative naive cells had.

With UMI labels, 5' RACE was used to prepare the TRB cDNA libraries. After re-calling the 5' RACE reads, TCRdb lists one entry per CDR3 protein, DNA absent. Reported are some 100,000 distinct CDR3 sequences; the ten largest clones contain just over 0.35%. Germline V gene sequence: CDR1 KGHSH, CDR2 LQKENI. The CDR3 is 14 amino acids. A CD45RO-CCR7+CD27+CD95- profile was what naive CD8+ T cells displayed. The V and J genes are TRBV18 and TRBJ2-7; TCRdb indicates TRBD1, and absent DNA this call remains unverified. The clonotype comes from a human donor in good health. Some clones in this sample may be carry-over from other donors' samples. The sample consisted of naive CXCR3+ CD8+ T cells from blood. Subset defined: CD45RO-CCR7+CD27+CD95- naive CD8+ T cells expressing CXCR3 (TNR3+). CDR3: CASSTWDGFYEQYF.